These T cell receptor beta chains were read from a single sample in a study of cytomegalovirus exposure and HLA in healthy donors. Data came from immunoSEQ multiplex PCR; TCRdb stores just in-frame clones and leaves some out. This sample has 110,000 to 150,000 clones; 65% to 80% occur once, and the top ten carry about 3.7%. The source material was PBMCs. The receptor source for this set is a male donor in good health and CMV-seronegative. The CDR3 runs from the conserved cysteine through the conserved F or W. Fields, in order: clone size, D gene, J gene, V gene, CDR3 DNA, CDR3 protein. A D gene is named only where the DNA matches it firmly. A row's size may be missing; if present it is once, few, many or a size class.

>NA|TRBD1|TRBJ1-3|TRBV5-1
TGCGCCAGCAGCCCGGGACAGGGGGGGTTATACATCATATATTTT
CASSPGQGGLYIIYF
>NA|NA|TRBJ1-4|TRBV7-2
TGTGCCAGCAGCTTAGGTCCGGGAGGACTGTTTTTT
CASSLGPGGLFF
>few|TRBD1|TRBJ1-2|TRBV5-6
TGTGCCAGCGGAAGACAGGGTCGGGGCTACACCTTC
CASGRQGRGYTF
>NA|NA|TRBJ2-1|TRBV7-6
TGTGCCAGCAGCTGGGAGGTTAACTACAATGAGCAGTTCTTC
CASSWEVNYNEQFF
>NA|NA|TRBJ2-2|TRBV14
TGTGCCAGCAGCCAAGTCGAAGCCACCGGGGAGCTGTTTTTT
CASSQVEATGELFF
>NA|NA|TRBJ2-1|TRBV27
TGTGCCAGCAGTTTACGACCCGAGGGAAATGAGCAGTTCTTC
CASSLRPEGNEQFF
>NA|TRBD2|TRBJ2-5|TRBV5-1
TGCGCCAGCAGCTTGTTGGCTAGCGGGACCCAAGAGACCCAGTACTTC
CASSLLASGTQETQYF
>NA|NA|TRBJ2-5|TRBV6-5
TGTGCCAGCAGTTACTGGGGCTTACCAGGGGAGACCCAGTACTTC
CASSYWGLPGETQYF
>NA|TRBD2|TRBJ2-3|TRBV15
TGTGCCACCAGCAGAGATACACTAGCGGGAGGGCAGGGAGATACGCAGTATTTT
CATSRDTLAGGQGDTQYF
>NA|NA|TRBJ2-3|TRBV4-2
TGTGCCAGCAGCCAAGATTCGAGCGGATACACAGATACGCAGTATTTT
CASSQDSSGYTDTQYF
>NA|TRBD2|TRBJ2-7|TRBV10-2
TGCGCCAGCACCCAAGCGGGAGGGCACTACGAGCAGTACTTC
CASTQAGGHYEQYF
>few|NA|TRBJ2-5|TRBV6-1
TGTGCCAGCAGTACAGGGCAAGAGACCCAGTACTTC
CASSTGQETQYF
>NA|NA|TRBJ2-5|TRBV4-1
TGCGCCAGCAGCCCCCTCCGCGAGGAGACCCAGTACTTC
CASSPLREETQYF
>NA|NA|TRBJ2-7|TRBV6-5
TGTGCCAGCAGTTACTCGAAAGGGGCTTCCTACGAGCAGTACTTC
CASSYSKGASYEQYF
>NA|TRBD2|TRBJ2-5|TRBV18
TGTGCCAGCTCACCACCGAGGACTAGCGCAGAGACCCAGTACTTC
CASSPPRTSAETQYF
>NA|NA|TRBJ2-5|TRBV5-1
TGCGCCAGCAGCTTGGGGCAGGGGGGCGAGACCCAGTACTTC
CASSLGQGGETQYF
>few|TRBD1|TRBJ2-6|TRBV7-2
TGTGCCAGCAGCTTAGCGTTAAAGGTGGGCAGGGGGCGCTCTGGGGCCAACGGCCTGACTTTC
CASSLALKVGRGRSGANGLTF
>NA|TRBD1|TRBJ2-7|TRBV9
TGTGCCAGCAGCCCCCGACAGGGGGCAGGGGAGCAGTACTTC
CASSPRQGAGEQYF
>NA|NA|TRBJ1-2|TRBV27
TGTGCCAGCAAATACACCGCCAGGGGAGTAGGCTACACCTTC
CASKYTARGVGYTF
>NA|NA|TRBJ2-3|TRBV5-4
TGTGCCAGCAGCCTCGACCGGACTGATACGCAGTATTTT
CASSLDRTDTQYF
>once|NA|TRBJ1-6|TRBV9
TGTGCCAGCCTCCCGGGAAGGAAAAATTCACCCCTCCACTTT
CASLPGRKNSPLHF
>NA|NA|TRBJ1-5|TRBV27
TGTGCCAGCAGTTTAGCCAGTTTAAATCAGCCCCAGCATTTT
CASSLASLNQPQHF
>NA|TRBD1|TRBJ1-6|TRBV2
TGTGCCAGCAGTGGTGAACAGGGGGCCCGTTCACCCCTCCACTTT
CASSGEQGARSPLHF
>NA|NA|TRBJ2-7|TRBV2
TGTGCCAGCAGTGAAGTAGCCTACGAGCAGTACTTC
CASSEVAYEQYF
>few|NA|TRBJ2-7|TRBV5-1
TGCGCCAGCAGCTTGCTGTCCACGTCGGCCTACGAGCAGTACTTC
CASSLLSTSAYEQYF
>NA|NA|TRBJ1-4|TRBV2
TGTGCCAGCAGTAGAGGGTTTAATGAAAAACTGTTTTTT
CASSRGFNEKLFF
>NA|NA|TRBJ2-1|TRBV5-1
TGCGCCAGCAGCTTGGCGGGACTCAAGAGCTCCTACAATGAGCAGTTCTTC
CASSLAGLKSSYNEQFF
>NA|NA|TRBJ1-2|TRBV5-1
TGCGCCAGCAGCCCCTCGACAGGCAGAGCTAACTATGGCTACACCTTC
CASSPSTGRANYGYTF
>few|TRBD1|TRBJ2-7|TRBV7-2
TGTGCCAGCAGCTCCCGGGACAGGGATAACGAGCAGTACTTC
CASSSRDRDNEQYF
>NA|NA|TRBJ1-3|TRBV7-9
TGTGCCAGCAGCCCCGGTGGACAGAACACCATATATTTT
CASSPGGQNTIYF
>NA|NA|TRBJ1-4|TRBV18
TGTGCCAGCTCACAGGGGGCAACTAATGAAAAACTGTTTTTT
CASSQGATNEKLFF
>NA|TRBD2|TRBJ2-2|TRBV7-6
TGTGCCAGCAGCCAAAGGACTAGTCAGGCCGGGGAGCTGTTTTTT
CASSQRTSQAGELFF
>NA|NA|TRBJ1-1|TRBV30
TGTGCCTATCAGCGGGCAATGAACACTGAAGCTTTCTTT
CAYQRAMNTEAFF
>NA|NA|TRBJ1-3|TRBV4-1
TGCGCCAGCAGCCCGAGCTGGGGGGGCTCTGGAAACACCATATATTTT
CASSPSWGGSGNTIYF
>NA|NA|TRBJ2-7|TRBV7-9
TGTGCCAGCAGCTTAGGTCTCGGCGGGCCCAGGAACGAGCAGTACTTC
CASSLGLGGPRNEQYF
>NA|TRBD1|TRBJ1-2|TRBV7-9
TGTGCCAGCAGCTTACAGGGGGCGCGGATTTACTACACCTTC
CASSLQGARIYYTF
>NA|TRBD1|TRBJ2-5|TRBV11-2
TGTGCCAGCAGCTTAGTTGGACAGGGGTTTAGGAAGGAGACCCAGTACTTC
CASSLVGQGFRKETQYF
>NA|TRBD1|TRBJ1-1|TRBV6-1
TGTGCCAGCAGTGCCGGGACAGGGGGTTTCACTGAAGCTTTCTTT
CASSAGTGGFTEAFF
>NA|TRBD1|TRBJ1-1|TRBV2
TGTGCCAGCAGTCCCCGGGACAGGAACACTGAAGCTTTCTTT
CASSPRDRNTEAFF
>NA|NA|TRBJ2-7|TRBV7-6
TGTGCCAGCAGCTTAGCTTTGGGACTGTCCTACGAGCAGTACTTC
CASSLALGLSYEQYF
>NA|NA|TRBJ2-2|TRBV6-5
TGTGCCAGCAGTTACCGCCTAGCTGATACCGGGGAGCTGTTTTTT
CASSYRLADTGELFF
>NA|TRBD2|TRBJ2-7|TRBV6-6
TGTGCCAGCAGCCTCCTACTAGCGGGCCAAAACTACGAGCAGTACTTC
CASSLLLAGQNYEQYF
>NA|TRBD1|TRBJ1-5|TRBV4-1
TGCGCCAGCAGCCAGGGGACAGGACCGAATCAGCCCCAGCATTTT
CASSQGTGPNQPQHF
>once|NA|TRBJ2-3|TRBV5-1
TGCGCCAGCAGCTTGGACCAGCCGGGAGATACGCAGTATTTT
CASSLDQPGDTQYF
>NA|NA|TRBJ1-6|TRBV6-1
TGTGCCAGCAGTGTCGGGGGGTTTACCCTCCCCAATAATTCACCCCTCCACTTT
CASSVGGFTLPNNSPLHF
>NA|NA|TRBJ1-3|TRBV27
TGTGCCAGCAGTTTGGACAGACACTCTGGAAACACCATATATTTT
CASSLDRHSGNTIYF
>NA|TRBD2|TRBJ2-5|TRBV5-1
TGCGCCAGCAGCTTAGGCCCACTAGCGGGCCAAGAGACCCAGTACTTC
CASSLGPLAGQETQYF
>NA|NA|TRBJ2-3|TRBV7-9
TGTGCCAGCACGAATAGTTGGGATACGCAGTATTTT
CASTNSWDTQYF
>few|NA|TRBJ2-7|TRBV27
TGTGCCAGCAGTTCGGACAGTAGGACCTACGAGCAGTACTTC
CASSSDSRTYEQYF
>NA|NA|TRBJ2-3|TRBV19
TGTGCCAGTAGTATCTTGTACCCTAGCGCCCACACAGATACGCAGTATTTT
CASSILYPSAHTDTQYF
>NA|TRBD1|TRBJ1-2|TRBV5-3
TGTGCCAGAAGCGACCCACAGGGGGCAAACTATGGCTACACCTTC
CARSDPQGANYGYTF
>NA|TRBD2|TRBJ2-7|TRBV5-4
TGTGCCAGCAGCTCCGAAGGACTAGCGCTCTCCTACGAGCAGTACTTC
CASSSEGLALSYEQYF
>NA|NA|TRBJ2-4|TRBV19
TGTGCCAGTAGTATAGTTACCACTGGCAAAAACAGTCAGTACTTC
CASSIVTTGKNSQYF
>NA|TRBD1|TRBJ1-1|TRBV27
TGTGCCAGCAGGGGGACAGGGGGGATTGCCACTGAAGCTTTCTTT
CASRGTGGIATEAFF